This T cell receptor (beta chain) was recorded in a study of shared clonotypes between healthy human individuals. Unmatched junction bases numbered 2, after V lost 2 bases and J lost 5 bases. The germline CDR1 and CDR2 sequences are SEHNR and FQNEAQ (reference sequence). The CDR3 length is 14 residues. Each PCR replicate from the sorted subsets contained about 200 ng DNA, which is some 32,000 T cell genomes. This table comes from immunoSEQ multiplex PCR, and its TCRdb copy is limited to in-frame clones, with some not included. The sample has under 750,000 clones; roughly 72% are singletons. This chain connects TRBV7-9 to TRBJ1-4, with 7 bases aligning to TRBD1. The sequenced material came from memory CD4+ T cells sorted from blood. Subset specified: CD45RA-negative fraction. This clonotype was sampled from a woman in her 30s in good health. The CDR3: CASSLQGGNEKLFF. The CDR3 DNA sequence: TGTGCCAGCAGCTTACAGGGGGGGAATGAAAAACTGTTTTTT.